One and the same sample provided the 9 T cell receptor beta chains below, sequenced in a study of spatial heterogeneity in lung cancer. MiXCR was run by TCRdb on the 5' RACE reads, yielding one entry per CDR3 protein. Of tens of thousands of distinct CDR3 sequences in the sample, about an eighth were seen once. Described time point: sample taken at primary tumor resection. Whole RNA, isolated from tumor, nontumor lung or frozen PBMC, was sequenced without prior sorting. This material consisted of PBMCs, taken at surgery. The receptor set was obtained from a male donor with early-stage non-small cell lung cancer.

This chain joins TRBV6-5 and TRBJ2-1, with 7 bases identical to TRBD1. The CDR3 is 13 amino acids. After removal of 10 bases from V and 12 bases from J, the junction contained 15 bases not matched to a gene. The germline V gene encodes CDR1 MNHEY and CDR2 SVGAGI. CDR3 loop: CATRPVSNRGQFF. CDR3 nucleotides: TGTGCCACCAGACCGGTGTCCAACAGGGGGCAGTTCTTC.

This clonotype came up many times. The rearrangement joins TRBV20-1 to TRBJ1-4, with unresolved D. CDR1 is DFQATT, CDR2 SNEGSKA, per germline (reference sequence). V shed 5 bases and J shed 0 bases, with 16 bases lying between them. The CDR3 runs to 16 residues. The CDR3 reads CSAPPSLSPTNEKLFF. CDR3 in DNA: TGCAGTGCTCCTCCCTCCTTGTCCCCAACTAATGAAAAACTGTTTTTT.

This clonotype was counted a few times. CDR3 sequence reads: CSAPKGYGDAEAFF. In nucleotides, the CDR3 is TGCAGTGCCCCGAAGGGCTACGGGGACGCTGAAGCTTTCTTT. This rearrangement joins TRBV20-1 to TRBJ1-1, with a tentative D call TRBD1 (5 bases). Germline V lookup: CDR1 DFQATT, CDR2 SNEGSKA (reference sequence). The CDR3 has 14 residues. V was clipped by 6 bases and J by 6 bases, with 20 bases between them.

This clonotype was detected many times. The chain recombines TRBV7-3 with TRBJ2-3, with 7 bases lining up with TRBD1. Germline assignment: CDR1 SGHTA and CDR2 FQGTGA. Trimming removed 5 bases from V and 0 bases from J; junction bases left unmatched: 5. The CDR3 loop spans 15 amino acids. The CDR3: CASSTTGLSTDTQYF. For the CDR3, the DNA is TGTGCCAGCAGCACGACAGGGCTAAGCACAGATACGCAGTATTTT.

This clonotype came up many times. V gene TRBV6-6 combines with J gene TRBJ2-7, with TRBD1 matching 9 bases. The CDR3 has 14 residues. Germline V CDR1 and CDR2: MNHNY, SVGAGI (reference sequence). V shed 7 bases and J 6 bases; nucleotides not matched to a gene: 10. The CDR3 here is CASNDRTGESEQYF. In nucleotides, the CDR3 is TGTGCCAGCAATGATAGGACAGGGGAGAGCGAGCAGTACTTC.

This sequence joins TRBV5-1 and TRBJ2-1; possible D gene TRBD2, 6 bases. V dropped 4 bases and J dropped 0 bases, with 17 bases sitting between them. CDR3 length: 17 residues. Germline V gives CDR1 SGHRS, CDR2 YFSETQ. The DNA of the CDR3 is TGCGCCAGCAGCAGATATCCAGGGACTTCCTCCTACAATGAGCAGTTCTTC. Its translation is CASSRYPGTSSYNEQFF.

This clonotype was found many times. The chain is built from TRBV24-1 and TRBJ2-5, with TRBD2 as a possible D gene (6 bases). Trimming removed 7 bases from V and 4 bases from J, with 18 bases in between. From germline, CDR1 is KGHDR and CDR2 SFDVKD. The CDR3 runs to 15 residues. The CDR3 here is CATSGGGARGETQYF. CDR3 in DNA: TGTGCCACCAGCGGAGGAGGGGCGAGGGGAGAGACCCAGTACTTC.

The chain couples TRBV19 to TRBJ2-1; TRBD2 matches 12 bases. The CDR3 consists of 16 residues. Germline V CDR1 and CDR2: LNHDA, SQIVND (reference sequence). V lost 6 bases to trimming and J lost 6 bases; unmatched junction nucleotides: 9. CDR3 coding DNA: TGTGCCAGTAGGACTAGCGGGAGAGGATGGGCCAATGAGCAGTTCTTC. Its translation: CASRTSGRGWANEQFF.

This clonotype has just a few counts. The chain has TRBV29-1 and TRBJ1-1; possible D gene TRBD1, 5 bases. Trimming left V 4 bases short and J 4 bases short, with 13 bases between. CDR3 length: 13 residues. Germline V lookup: CDR1 SQVTM, CDR2 ANQGSEA. CDR3 sequence (DNA): TGCAGCGTTGGTTCGGCAGGGCTCACTGAAGCTTTCTTT. It is translated as CSVGSAGLTEAFF.